This T cell receptor (beta chain) was obtained from a study of vaccination and CD4 T cells after COVID-19. Points on this clonotype: Its matching antigen is unknown.

There are 15 residues in the CDR3. The germline V and J ends were trimmed by 5 bases and 2 bases, with 14 bases remaining between them. From germline, CDR1 is SGHTA and CDR2 FQGNSA. Cultured CD4+ T cells had their DNA profiled by the Oncomine TCR Beta short-read assay. MiXCR, applied by TCRdb to the PCR reads, yields one record per CDR3 protein. The sample includes 17,000 or so distinct CDR3 sequences, approximately 50% of them seen just once. The treatment denotes: approximately nine-day PBMC culture with coronavirus spike peptide pools or control peptides (ViraFEST assay). The TCR comes from a human donor who had recovered from COVID-19. The J gene is TRBJ2-3, the V gene TRBV7-2, with D tentatively TRBD1 (5 bases). Sample: CD4+ T cells from blood, cultured in vitro. As DNA, the CDR3 is TGTGCCAGCAGCGACAGAACCCTCAACACAGATACGCAGTATTTT. Protein product: CASSDRTLNTDTQYF.